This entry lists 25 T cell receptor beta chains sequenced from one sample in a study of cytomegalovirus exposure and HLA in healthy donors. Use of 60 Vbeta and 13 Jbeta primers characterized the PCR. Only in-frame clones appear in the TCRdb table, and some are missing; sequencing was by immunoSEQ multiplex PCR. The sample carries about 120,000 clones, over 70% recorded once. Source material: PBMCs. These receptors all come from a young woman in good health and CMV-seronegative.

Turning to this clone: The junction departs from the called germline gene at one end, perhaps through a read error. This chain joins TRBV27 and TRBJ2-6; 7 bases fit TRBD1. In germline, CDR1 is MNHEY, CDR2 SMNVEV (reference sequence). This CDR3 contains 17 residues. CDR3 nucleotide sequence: TGTGCCAGCAGTCCCCAGGACAGGTTCTCCGGGGCCAACGGCCTGACTTTC. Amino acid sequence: CASSPQDRFSGANGLTF.

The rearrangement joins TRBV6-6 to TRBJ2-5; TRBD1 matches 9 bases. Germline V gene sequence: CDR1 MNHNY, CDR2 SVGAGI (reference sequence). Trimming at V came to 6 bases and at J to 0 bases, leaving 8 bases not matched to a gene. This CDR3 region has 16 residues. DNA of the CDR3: TGTGCCAGCAGGCCTTCAGGACAGGGGCACCAAGAGACCCAGTACTTC. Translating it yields CASRPSGQGHQETQYF.

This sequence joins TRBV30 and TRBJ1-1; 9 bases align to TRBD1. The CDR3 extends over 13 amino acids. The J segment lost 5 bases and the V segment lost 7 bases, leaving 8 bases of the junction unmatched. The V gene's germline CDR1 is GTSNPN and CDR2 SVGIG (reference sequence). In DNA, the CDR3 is TGTGCCTTTCAAGGGACAGGGATGACTGAAGCTTTCTTT. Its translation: CAFQGTGMTEAFF.

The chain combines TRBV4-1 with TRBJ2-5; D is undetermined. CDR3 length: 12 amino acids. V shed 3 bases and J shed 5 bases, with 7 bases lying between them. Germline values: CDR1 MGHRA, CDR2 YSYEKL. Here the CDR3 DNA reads TGCGCCAGCAGCCAGCCCCGGGAGACCCAGTACTTC. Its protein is CASSQPRETQYF.

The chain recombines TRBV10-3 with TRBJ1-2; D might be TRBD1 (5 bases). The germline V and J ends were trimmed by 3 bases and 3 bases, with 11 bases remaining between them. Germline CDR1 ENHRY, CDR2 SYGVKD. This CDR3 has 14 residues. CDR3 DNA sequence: TGTGCCATCAGTGACTCTACGGGGGACTATGGCTACACCTTC. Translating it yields CAISDSTGDYGYTF.

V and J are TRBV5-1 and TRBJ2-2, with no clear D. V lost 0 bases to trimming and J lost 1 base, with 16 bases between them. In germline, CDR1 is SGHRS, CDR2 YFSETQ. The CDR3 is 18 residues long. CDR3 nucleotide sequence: TGCGCCAGCAGCTTGGCCTTTGTTGGCTCCCTGAACACCGGGGAGCTGTTTTTT. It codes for CASSLAFVGSLNTGELFF.

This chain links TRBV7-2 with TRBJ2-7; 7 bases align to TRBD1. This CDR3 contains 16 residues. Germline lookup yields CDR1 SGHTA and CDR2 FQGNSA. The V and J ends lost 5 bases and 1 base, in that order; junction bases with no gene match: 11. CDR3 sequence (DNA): TGTGCCAGCAGCCTCCTCCCCACGGGACAGTCCTACGAGCAGTACTTC. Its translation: CASSLLPTGQSYEQYF.

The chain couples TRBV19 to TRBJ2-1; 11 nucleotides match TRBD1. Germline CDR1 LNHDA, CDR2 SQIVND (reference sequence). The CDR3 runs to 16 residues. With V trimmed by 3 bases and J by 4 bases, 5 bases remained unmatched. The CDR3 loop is CASSIGTGGVYNEQFF. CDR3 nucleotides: TGTGCCAGTAGTATTGGGACAGGGGGAGTATACAATGAGCAGTTCTTC.

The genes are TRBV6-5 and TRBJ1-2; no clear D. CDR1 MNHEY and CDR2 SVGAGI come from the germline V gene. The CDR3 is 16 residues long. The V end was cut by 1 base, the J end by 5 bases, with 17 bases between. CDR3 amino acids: CASSYFLADKQYGYTF. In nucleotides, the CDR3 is TGTGCCAGCAGTTACTTCCTAGCAGACAAGCAGTATGGCTACACCTTC.

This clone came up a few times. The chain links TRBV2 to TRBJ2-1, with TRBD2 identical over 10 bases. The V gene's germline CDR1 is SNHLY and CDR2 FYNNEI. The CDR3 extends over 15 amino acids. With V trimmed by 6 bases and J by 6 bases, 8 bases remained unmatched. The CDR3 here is CASRSTSGARNEQFF. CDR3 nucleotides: TGTGCCAGCAGATCCACTAGCGGGGCCCGCAATGAGCAGTTCTTC. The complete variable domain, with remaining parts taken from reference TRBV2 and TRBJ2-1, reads EPEVTQTPSHQVTQMGQEVILRCVPISNHLYFYWYRQILGQKVEFLVSFYNNEISEKSEIFDDQFSVERPDGSNFTLKIRSTKLEDSAMYFCASRSTSGARNEQFFGPGTRLTVL.

The CDR3 here is CASNPGGLFEQYF. The CDR3 nucleotides are TGTGCCAGCAACCCGGGAGGGCTGTTCGAGCAGTACTTC. The chain carries TRBV28 and TRBJ2-7, with TRBD2 matching over 8 bases. The germline CDR1 and CDR2 sequences are MDHEN and SYDVKM. This CDR3 comprises 13 residues. The V gene end was trimmed by 7 bases and the J gene end by 6 bases; junction bases not matched to a gene: 8.

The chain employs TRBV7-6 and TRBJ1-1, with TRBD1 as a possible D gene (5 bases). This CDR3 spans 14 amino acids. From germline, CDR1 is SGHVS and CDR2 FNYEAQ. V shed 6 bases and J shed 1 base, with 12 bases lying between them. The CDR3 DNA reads TGTGCCAGCAGTTTGGGGCCTGAGAACACTGAAGCTTTCTTT. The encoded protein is CASSLGPENTEAFF.

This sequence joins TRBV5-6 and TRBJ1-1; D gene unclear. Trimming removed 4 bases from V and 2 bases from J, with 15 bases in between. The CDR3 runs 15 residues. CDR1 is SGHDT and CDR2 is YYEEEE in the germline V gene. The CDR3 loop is CASSRTPQSNTEAFF. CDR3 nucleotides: TGTGCCAGCAGCCGGACTCCCCAGTCCAACACTGAAGCTTTCTTT.

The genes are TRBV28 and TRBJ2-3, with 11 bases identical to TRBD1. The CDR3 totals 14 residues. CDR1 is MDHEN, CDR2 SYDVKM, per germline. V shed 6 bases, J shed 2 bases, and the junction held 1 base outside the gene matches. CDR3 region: CASRDRGPTDTQYF. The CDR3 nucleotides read TGTGCCAGCAGGGACAGGGGGCCCACAGATACGCAGTATTTT.

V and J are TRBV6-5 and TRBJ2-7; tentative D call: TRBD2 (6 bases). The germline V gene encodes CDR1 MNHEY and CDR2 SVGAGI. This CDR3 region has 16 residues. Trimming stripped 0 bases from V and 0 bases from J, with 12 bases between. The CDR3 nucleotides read TGTGCCAGCAGTTACTCTAGGGGACTTAGCTCCTACGAGCAGTACTTC. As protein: CASSYSRGLSSYEQYF.

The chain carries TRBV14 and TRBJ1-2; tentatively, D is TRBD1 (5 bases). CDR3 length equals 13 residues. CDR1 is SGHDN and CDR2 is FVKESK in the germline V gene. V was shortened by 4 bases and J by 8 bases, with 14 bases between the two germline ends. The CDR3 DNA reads TGTGCCAGCAGCCCGGGGGGGTTACGGGGCTACACCTTC. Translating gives CASSPGGLRGYTF.

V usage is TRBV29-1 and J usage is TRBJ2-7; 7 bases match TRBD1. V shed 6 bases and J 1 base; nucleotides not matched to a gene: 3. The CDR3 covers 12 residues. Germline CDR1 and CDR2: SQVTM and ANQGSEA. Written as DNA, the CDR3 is TGCAGCGTGAGACAGGGTTCCTACGAGCAGTACTTC. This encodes CSVRQGSYEQYF.

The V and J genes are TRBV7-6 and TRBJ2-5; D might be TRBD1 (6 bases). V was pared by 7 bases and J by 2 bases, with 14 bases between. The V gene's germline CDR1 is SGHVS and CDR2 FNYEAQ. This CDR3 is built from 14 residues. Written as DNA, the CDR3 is TGTGCCAGCACATTATTAGGGGGACAAGAGACCCAGTACTTC. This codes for CASTLLGGQETQYF.

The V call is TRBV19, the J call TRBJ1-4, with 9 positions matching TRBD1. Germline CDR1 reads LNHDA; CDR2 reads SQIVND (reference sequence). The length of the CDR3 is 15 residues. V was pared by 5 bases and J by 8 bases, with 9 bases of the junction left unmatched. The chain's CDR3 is CASSAGDREGEKLFF. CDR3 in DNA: TGTGCCAGTAGTGCCGGGGACAGGGAGGGAGAAAAACTGTTTTTT. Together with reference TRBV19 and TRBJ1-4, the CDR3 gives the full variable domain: DGGITQSPKYLFRKEGQNVTLSCEQNLNHDAMYWYRQDPGQGLRLIYYSQIVNDFQKGDIAEGYSVSREKKESFPLTVTSAQKNPTAFYLCASSAGDREGEKLFFGSGTQLSVL.

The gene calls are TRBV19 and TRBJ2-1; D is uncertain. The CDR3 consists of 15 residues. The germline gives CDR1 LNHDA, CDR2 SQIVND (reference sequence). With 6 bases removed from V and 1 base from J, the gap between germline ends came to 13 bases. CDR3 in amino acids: CASRQNTPSYNEQFF. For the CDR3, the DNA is TGTGCCAGTAGACAAAATACCCCATCCTACAATGAGCAGTTCTTC.

The CDR3 loop reads CASTGDRANYGYTF. As DNA, the CDR3 is TGTGCCAGTACCGGAGACAGGGCTAACTATGGCTACACCTTC. The V call is TRBV19, the J call TRBJ1-2; TRBD1 aligns across 7 bases. Germline-derived CDR1 and CDR2 are LNHDA and SQIVND (reference sequence). V was pared by 7 bases and J by 0 bases, with 5 bases of the junction left unmatched. The CDR3 consists of 14 residues.

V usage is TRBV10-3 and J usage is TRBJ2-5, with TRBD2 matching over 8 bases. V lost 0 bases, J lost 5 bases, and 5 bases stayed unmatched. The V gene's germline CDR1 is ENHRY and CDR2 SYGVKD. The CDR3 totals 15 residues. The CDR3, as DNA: TGTGCCATCAGTGAGTCCTGGACTAGCTGGGAGACCCAGTACTTC. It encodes CAISESWTSWETQYF.

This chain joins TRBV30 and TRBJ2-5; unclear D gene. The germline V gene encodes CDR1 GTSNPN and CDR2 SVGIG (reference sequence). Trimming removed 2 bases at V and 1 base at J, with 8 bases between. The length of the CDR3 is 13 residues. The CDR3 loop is CAWSWAFQETQYF. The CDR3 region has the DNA TGTGCCTGGAGTTGGGCCTTCCAAGAGACCCAGTACTTC.

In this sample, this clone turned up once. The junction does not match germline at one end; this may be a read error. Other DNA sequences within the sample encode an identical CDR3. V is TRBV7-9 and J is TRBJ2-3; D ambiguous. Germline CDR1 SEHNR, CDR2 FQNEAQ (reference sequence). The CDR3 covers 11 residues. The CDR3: CASSEEDTQYF. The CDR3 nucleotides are TGCGCCAGCAGTGAGGAAGATACGCAGTATTTT.

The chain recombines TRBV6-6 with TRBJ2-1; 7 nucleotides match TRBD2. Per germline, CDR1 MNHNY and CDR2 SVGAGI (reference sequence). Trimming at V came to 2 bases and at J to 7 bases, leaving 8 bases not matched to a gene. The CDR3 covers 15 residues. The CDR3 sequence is CASSYKVGGPNEQFF. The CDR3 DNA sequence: TGTGCCAGCAGTTACAAAGTGGGAGGGCCGAATGAGCAGTTCTTC.